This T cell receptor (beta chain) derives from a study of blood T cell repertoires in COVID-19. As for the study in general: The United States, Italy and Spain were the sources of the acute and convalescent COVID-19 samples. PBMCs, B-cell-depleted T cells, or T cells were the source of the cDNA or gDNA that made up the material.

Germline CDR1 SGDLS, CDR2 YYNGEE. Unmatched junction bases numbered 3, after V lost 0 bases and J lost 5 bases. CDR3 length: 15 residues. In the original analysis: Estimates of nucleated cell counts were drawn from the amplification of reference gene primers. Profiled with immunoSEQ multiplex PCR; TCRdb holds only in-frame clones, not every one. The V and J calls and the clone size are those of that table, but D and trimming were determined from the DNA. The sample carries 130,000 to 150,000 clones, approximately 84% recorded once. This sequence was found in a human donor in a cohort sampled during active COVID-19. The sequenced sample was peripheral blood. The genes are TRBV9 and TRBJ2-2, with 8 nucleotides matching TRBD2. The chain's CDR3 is CASSVVAGRTGELFF. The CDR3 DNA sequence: TGTGCCAGCAGCGTAGTAGCGGGGAGGACCGGGGAGCTGTTTTTT. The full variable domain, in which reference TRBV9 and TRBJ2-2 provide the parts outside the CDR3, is DSGVTQTPKHLITATGQRVTLRCSPRSGDLSVYWYQQSLDQGLQFLIQYYNGEERAKGNILERFSAQQFPDLHSELNLSSLELGDSALYFCASSVVAGRTGELFFGEGSRLTVL.